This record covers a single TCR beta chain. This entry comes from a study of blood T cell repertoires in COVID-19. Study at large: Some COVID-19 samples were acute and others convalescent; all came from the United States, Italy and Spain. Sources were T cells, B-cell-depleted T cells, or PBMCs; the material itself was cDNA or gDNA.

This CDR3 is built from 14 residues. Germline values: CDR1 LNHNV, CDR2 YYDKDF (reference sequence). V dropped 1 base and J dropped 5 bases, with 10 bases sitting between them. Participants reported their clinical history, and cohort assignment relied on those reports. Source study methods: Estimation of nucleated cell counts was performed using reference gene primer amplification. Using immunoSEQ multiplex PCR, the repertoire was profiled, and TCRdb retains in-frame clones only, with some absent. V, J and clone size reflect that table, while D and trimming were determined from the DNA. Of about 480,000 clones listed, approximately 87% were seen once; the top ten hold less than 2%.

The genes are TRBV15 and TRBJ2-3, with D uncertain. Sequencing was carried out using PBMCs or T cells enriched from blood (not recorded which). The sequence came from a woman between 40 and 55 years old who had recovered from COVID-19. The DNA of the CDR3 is TGTGCCACCAGCAGAGTTAGAGCGAAAGATACGCAGTATTTT. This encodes CATSRVRAKDTQYF.